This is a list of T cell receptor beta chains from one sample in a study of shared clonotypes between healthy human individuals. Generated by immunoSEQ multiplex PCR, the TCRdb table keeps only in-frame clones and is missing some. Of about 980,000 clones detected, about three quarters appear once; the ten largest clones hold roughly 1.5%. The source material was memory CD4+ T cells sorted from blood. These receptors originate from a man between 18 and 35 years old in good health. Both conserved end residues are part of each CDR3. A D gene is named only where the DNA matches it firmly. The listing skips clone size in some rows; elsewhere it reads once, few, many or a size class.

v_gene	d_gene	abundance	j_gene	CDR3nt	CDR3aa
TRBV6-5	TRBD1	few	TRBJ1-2	TGTGCCAGCAGGTTCGGACAGGGGAATGGCTACACCTTC	CASRFGQGNGYTF
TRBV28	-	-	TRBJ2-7	TGTGCCAGCAGTTCACCCCCCGCAGGGTTGGACGAGCAGTACTTC	CASSSPPAGLDEQYF
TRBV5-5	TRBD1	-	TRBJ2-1	TGTGCCAGCAGCTCGGGACAGGCTTTGTACAATGAGCAGTTCTTC	CASSSGQALYNEQFF
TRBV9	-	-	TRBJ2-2	TGTGCCAGCAGCGTACAGGGCAACCCGAACACCGGGGAGCTGTTTTTT	CASSVQGNPNTGELFF
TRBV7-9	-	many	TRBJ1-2	TGTGCCAGCAGCCTACAGGGTGACTACTATGGCTACACCTTC	CASSLQGDYYGYTF
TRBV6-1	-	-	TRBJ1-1	TGTGCCAGCAAATTCGGTGGGACTGAAGCTTTCTTT	CASKFGGTEAFF
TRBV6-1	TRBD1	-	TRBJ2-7	TGTGCCAGCAGCGACTCTGGACAGGCAATCTACGAGCAGTACTTC	CASSDSGQAIYEQYF
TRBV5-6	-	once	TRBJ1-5	TGTGCCAGCAGCTTCAGGGGACATCAGCCCCAGCATTTT	CASSFRGHQPQHF
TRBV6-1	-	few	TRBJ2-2	TGTGCCAGCAGTGCGATGGAGTCCGGGGAGCTGTTTTTT	CASSAMESGELFF
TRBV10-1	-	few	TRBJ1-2	TGCGCCAGCAGTGAGGACCTGAATTATGGCTACACCTTC	CASSEDLNYGYTF
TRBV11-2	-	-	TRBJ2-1	TGTGCCAGCAGAAATTCAGGGGTAAAAAACGAGCAGTTCTTC	CASRNSGVKNEQFF
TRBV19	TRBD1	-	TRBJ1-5	TGTTCCAGTTCAATGGGGGGTAGACAGGGAATGAGCAATCAGCCCCAGCATTTT	CSSSMGGRQGMSNQPQHF
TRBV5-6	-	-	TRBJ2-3	TGTGCCAGCAGCTTGGTAGGGGCCGGGCCGGGGCAGTATTTT	CASSLVGAGPGQYF
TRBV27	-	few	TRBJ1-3	TGTGCCAGCAGTTCAATGGCTTTCTCTGGAAACACCATATATTTT	CASSSMAFSGNTIYF
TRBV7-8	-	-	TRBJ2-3	TGTGCCAGCAGCGCAGATAGCACAGATACGCAGTATTTT	CASSADSTDTQYF
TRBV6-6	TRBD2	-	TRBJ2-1	TGTGCCAGCATGGCTAGCGGGACCTACAATGAGCAGTTCTTC	CASMASGTYNEQFF
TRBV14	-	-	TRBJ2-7	TGTGCCAGCAGCCAAGATCAAGTAGGCAGGGCGATACACGAGCAGTACTTC	CASSQDQVGRAIHEQYF
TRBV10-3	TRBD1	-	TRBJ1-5	TGTGCCATCAGTGAACAGACAGGGAGTCAGCCCCAGCATTTT	CAISEQTGSQPQHF
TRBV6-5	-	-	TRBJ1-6	TGTGCCAGCAGGTGGGGACAAGCCAATTCACCCCTCCACTTT	CASRWGQANSPLHF
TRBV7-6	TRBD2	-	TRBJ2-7	TGTGCCAGCAGCTCGCTCGGGGGGTACGAGCAGTACTTC	CASSSLGGYEQYF
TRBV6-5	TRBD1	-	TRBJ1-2	TGTGCCAGCAGTTCCCCACACAGGACAGGCTATGGCTACACCTTC	CASSSPHRTGYGYTF
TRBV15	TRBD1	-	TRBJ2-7	TGTGCCACCAGCACGGGACAGACCTACGAGCAGTACTTC	CATSTGQTYEQYF
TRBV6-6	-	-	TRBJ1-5	TGTGCCAGCAGTTCTTCAGGGTCTAATCAGCCCCAGCATTTT	CASSSSGSNQPQHF
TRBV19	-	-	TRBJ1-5	TGTGCCAGTAGTACGCCAGGGGAAGGTCAGCCCCAGCATTTT	CASSTPGEGQPQHF
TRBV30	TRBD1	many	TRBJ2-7	TGTGCCTGGAGTGGATTCAGTGACAGGGGAATAGCCTACGAGCAGTACTTC	CAWSGFSDRGIAYEQYF
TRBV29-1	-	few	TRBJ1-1	TGCAGCGCTGGTGGGGGGAACACTGAAGCTTTCTTT	CSAGGGNTEAFF
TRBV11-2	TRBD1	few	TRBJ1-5	TGTGCCAGCAGCTCTGGACAGGGAAATTGGGATCAGCCCCAGCATTTT	CASSSGQGNWDQPQHF
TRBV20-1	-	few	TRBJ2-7	TGCAGTGCTAGCGGGTCCTACGAGCAGTACTTC	CSASGSYEQYF
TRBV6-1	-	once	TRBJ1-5	TGTGCCAGCAGTGACAGGGTCGCGGGAGGACAGCCCCAGCATTTT	CASSDRVAGGQPQHF
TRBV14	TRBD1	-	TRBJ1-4	TGTGCCAGCAGCCAACTTGGGACAGCAGTAACTAATGAAAAACTGTTTTTT	CASSQLGTAVTNEKLFF
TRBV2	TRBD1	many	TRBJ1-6	TGTGCCACCCCAGGGGGCCGGGACAATTCACCCCTCCACTTT	CATPGGRDNSPLHF
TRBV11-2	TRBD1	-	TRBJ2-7	TGTGCCAGCAGCTTATCCCCGGACAGGGTCAGCGAGCAGTACTTC	CASSLSPDRVSEQYF
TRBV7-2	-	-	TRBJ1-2	TGTGCCAGCAGCCAGGACGGTGACTATGGCTACACCTTC	CASSQDGDYGYTF
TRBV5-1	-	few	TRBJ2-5	TGCGCCAGCAGCTTGGAAGGGGCGGGACGGGAGACCCAGTACTTC	CASSLEGAGRETQYF
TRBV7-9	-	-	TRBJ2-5	TGTGCCAGCAGCTTGAAGGGAGAGACCCAGTACTTC	CASSLKGETQYF
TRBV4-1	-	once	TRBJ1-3	TGCGCCAGCAGCGCCGGACAGCTCTCTGGAAACACCATATATTTT	CASSAGQLSGNTIYF
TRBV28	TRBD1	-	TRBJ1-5	TGTGCCAGCAGTTTGCCCCCGGCAGGGGGGTCTCAGCCCCAGCATTTT	CASSLPPAGGSQPQHF
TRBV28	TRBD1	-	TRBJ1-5	TGTGCCAGCAGTGATGACAGGGGAGGCAATCAGCCCCAGCATTTT	CASSDDRGGNQPQHF
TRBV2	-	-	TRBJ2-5	TGTGCCAGCTCGCGGGATCGGGGAGAGACCCAGTACTTC	CASSRDRGETQYF
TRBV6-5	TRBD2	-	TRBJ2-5	TGTGCCAGCAGTCGGCGGACTAGCGGCAAAGAGACCCAGTACTTC	CASSRRTSGKETQYF
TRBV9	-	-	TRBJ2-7	TGTGCCAGCAGCGTAGGGACAGATGCCTACGAGCAGTACTTC	CASSVGTDAYEQYF
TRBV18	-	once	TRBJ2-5	TGTGCCAGCTCACCGCGGGGACAAGAGACCCAGTACTTC	CASSPRGQETQYF
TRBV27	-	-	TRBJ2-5	TGTGCCAGCGGAGGATGGGGGTTTCGGAAGACCCAGTACTTC	CASGGWGFRKTQYF